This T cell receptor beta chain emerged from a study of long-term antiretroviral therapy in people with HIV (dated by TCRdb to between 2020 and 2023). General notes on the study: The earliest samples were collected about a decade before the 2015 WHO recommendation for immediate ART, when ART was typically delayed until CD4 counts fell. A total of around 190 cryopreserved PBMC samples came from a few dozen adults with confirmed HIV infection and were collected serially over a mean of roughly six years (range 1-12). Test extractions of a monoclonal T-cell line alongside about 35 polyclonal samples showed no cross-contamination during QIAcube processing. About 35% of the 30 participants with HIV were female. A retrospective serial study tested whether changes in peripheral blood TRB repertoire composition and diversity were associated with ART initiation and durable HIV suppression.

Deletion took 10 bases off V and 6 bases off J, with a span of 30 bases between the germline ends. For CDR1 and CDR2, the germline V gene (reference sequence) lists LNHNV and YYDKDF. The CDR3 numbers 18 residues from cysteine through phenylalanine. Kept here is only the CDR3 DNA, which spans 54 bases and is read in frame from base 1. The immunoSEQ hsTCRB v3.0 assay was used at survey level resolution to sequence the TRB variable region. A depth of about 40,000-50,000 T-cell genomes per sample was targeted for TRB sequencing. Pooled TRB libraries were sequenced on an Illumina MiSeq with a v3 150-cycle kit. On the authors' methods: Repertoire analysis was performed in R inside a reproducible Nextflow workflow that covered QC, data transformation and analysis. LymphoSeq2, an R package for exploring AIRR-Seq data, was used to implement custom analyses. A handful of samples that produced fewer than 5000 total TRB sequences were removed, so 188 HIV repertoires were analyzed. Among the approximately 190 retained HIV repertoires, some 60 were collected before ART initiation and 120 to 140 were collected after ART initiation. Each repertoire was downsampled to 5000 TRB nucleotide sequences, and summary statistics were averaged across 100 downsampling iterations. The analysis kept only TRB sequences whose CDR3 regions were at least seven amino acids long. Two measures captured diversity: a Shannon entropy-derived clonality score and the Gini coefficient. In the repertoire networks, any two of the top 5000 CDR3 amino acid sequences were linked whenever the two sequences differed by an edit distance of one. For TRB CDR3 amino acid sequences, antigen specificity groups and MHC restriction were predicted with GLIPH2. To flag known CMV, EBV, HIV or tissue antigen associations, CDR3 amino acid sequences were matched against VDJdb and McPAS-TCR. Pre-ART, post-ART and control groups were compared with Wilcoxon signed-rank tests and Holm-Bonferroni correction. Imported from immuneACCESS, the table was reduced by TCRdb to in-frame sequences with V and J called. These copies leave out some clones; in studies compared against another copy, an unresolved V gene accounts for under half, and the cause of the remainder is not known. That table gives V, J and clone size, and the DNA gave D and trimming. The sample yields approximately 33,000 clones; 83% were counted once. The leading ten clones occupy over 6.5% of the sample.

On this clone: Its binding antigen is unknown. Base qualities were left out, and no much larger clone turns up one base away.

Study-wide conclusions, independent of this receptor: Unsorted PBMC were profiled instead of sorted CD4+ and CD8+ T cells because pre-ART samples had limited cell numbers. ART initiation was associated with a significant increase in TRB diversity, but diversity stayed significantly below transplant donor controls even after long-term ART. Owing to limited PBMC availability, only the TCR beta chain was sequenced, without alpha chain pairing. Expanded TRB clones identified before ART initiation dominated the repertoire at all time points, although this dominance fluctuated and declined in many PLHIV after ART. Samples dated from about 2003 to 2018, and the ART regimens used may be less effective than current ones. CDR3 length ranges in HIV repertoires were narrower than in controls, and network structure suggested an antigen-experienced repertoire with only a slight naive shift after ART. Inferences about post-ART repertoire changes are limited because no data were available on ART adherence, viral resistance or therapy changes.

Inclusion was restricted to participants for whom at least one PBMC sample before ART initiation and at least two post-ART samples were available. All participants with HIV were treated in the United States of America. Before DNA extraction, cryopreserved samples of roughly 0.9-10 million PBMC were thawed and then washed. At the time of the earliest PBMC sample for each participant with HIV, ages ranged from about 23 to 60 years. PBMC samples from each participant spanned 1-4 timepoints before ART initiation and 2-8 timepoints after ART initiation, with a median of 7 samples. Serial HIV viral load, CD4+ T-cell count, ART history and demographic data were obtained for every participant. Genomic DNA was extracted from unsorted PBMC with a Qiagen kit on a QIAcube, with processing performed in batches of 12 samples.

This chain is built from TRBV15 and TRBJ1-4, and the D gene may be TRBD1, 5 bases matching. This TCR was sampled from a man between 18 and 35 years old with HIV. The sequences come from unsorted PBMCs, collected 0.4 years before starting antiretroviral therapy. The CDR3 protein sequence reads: CAIQERTGTEISDEKLFF. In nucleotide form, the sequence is TGTGCCATCCAGGAGCGTACCGGGACCGAAATTTCGGATGAAAAACTGTTTTTT.